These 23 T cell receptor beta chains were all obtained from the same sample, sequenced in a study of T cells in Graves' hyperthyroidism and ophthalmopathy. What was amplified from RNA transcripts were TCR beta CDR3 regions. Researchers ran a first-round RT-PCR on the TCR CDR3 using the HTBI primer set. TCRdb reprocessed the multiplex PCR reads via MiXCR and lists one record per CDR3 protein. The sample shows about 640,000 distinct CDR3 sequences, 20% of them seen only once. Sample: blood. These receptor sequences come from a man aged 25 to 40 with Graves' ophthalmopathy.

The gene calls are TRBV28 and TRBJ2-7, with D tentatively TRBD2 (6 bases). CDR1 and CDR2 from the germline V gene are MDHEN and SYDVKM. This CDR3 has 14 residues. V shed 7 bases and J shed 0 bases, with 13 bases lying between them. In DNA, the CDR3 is TGTGCCAGCAAGGCGGGGTCAGGCTCCTACGAGCAGTACTTC. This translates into CASKAGSGSYEQYF.

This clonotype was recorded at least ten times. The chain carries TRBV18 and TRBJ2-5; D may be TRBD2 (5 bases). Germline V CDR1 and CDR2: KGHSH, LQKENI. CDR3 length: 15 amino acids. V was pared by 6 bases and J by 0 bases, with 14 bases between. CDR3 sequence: CASSSGERYQETQYF. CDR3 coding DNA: TGTGCCAGCTCTTCCGGGGAGCGGTACCAAGAGACCCAGTACTTC.

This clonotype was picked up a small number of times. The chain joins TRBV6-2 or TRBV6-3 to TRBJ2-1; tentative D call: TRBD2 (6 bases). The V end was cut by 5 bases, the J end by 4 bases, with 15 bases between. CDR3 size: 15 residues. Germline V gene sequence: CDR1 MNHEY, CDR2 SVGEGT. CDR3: CASSPRIAVYNEQFF. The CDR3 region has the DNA TGTGCCAGCAGTCCCCGGATAGCGGTATACAATGAGCAGTTCTTC.

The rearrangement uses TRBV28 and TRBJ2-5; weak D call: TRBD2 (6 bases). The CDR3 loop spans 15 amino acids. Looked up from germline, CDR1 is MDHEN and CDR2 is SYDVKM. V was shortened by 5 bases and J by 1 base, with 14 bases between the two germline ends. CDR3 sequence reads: CASSTSRGFQETQYF. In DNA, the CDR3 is TGTGCCAGCAGTACCTCCCGGGGGTTCCAAGAGACCCAGTACTTC.

The CDR3 DNA reads TGTGCCAGCCATTCCCTCGGGTCTAGCACAGATACGCAGTATTTT. Translation: CASHSLGSSTDTQYF. The chain couples TRBV6-1 to TRBJ2-3; D remains unclear. The V and J ends lost 8 bases and 0 bases respectively, with 15 bases between them. The CDR3 runs 15 residues. CDR1 is MNHNS, CDR2 SASEGT, per germline.

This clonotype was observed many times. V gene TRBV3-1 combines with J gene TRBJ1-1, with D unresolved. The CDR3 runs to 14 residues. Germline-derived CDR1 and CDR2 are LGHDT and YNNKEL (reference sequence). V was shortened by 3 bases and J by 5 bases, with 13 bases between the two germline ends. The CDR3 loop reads CASSQEGARTEAFF. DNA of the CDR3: TGTGCCAGCAGCCAGGAGGGCGCGCGAACTGAAGCTTTCTTT.

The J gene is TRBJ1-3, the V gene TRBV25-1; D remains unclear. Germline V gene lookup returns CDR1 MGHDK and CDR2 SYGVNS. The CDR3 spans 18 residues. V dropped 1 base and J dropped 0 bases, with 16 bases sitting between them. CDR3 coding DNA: TGTGCCAGCAGTGAATCTTTGCTTGGGCCGAACTCTGGAAACACCATATATTTT. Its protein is CASSESLLGPNSGNTIYF. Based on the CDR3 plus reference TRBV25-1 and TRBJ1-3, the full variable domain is EADIYQTPRYLVIGTGKKITLECSQTMGHDKMYWYQQDPGMELHLIHYSYGVNSTEKGDLSSESTVSRIRTEHFPLTLESARPSHTSQYLCASSESLLGPNSGNTIYFGEGSWLTVV.

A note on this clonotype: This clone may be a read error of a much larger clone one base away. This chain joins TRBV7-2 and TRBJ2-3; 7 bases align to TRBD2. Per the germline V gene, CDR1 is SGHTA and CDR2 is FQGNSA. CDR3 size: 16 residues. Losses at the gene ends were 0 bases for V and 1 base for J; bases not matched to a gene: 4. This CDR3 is CASSLAGLTGTDTQYF. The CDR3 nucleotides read TGTGCCAGCAGCTTAGCGGGACTAACGGGCACAGATACGCAGTATTTT.

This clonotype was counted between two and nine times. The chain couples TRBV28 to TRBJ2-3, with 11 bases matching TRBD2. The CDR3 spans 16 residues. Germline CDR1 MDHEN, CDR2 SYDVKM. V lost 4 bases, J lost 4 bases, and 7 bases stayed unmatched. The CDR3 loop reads CASSSYSGRGPDTQYF. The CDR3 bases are TGTGCCAGCAGTTCCTATAGCGGGAGGGGGCCAGATACGCAGTATTTT.

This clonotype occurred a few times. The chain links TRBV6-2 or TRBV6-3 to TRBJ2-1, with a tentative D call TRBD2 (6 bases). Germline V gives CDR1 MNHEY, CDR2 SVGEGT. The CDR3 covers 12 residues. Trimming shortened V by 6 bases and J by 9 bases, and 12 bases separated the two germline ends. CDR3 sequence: CASSNRGSEQFF. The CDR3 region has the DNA TGTGCCAGCAGCAACCGGGGGTCTGAGCAGTTCTTC.

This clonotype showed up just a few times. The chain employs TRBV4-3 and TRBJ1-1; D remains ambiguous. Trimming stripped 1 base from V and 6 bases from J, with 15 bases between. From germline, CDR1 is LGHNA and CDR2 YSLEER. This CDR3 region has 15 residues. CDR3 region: CASSQGVQWRSEAFF. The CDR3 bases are TGCGCCAGCAGCCAAGGGGTTCAGTGGAGGTCTGAAGCTTTCTTT.

The CDR3 loop is CASSQEYEQGAGYEQYF. The DNA of the CDR3 is TGCGCCAGCAGCCAAGAGTATGAACAGGGGGCAGGATACGAGCAGTACTTC. The chain combines TRBV4-1 with TRBJ2-7; 9 bases map to TRBD1. The trim removed 0 bases at V and 4 bases at J, leaving 10 bases unmatched. The CDR3 is 17 residues long. Germline V CDR1 and CDR2: MGHRA, YSYEKL.

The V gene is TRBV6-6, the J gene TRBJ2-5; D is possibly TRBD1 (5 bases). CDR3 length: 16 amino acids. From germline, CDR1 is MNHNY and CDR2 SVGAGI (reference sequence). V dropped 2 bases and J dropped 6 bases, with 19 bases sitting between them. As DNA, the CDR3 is TGTGCCAGCAGTTACACCGTCGACAGCCTTCCGAAGACCCAGTACTTC. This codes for CASSYTVDSLPKTQYF.

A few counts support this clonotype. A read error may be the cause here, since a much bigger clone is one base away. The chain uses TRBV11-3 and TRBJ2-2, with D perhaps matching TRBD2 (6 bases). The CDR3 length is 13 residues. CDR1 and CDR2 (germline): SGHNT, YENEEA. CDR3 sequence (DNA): TGTGCCGGCAGCACTAGCCGCTCCGGGGAGCTGTTTTTT. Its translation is CAGSTSRSGELFF.

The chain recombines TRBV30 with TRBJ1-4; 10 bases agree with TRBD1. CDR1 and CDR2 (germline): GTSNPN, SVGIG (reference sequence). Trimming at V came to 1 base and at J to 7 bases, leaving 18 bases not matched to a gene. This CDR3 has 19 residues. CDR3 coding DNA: TGTGCCTGGAGTGGAGGCACTGGAGGGGACAGGGGATCACGTGAAAAACTGTTTTTT. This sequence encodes CAWSGGTGGDRGSREKLFF.

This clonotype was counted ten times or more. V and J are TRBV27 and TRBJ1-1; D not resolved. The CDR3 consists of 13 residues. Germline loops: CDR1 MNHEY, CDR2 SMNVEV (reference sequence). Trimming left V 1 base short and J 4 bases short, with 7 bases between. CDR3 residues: CASSLWAGTEAFF. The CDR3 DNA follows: TGTGCCAGCAGTTTATGGGCAGGCACTGAAGCTTTCTTT.

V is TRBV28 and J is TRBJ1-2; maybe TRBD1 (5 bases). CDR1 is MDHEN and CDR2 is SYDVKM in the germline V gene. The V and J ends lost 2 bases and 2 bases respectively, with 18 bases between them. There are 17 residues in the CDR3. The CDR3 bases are TGTGCCAGCAGTTTACGGTTGTTGGGGCAGATGAACTATGGCTACACCTTC. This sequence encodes CASSLRLLGQMNYGYTF.

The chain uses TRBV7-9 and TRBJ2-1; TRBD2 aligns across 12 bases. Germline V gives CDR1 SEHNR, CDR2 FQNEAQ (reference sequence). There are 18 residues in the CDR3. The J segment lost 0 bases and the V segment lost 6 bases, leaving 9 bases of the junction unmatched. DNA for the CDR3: TGTGCCAGCAGTTCTGGACTAGCGGGGAGGAGCTCCTACAATGAGCAGTTCTTC. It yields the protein CASSSGLAGRSSYNEQFF.

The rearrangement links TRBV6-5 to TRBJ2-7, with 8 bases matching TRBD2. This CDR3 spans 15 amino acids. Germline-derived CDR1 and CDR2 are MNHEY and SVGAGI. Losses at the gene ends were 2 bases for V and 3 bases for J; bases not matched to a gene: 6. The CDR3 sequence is CASSYNQAGVYEQYF. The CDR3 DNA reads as TGTGCCAGCAGTTACAACCAAGCGGGAGTCTACGAGCAGTACTTC.

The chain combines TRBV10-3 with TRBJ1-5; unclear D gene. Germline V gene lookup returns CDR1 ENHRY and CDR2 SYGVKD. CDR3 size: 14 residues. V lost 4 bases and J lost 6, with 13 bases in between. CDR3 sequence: CAISGGQVGQPQHF. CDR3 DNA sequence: TGTGCCATCAGTGGAGGGCAGGTCGGTCAGCCCCAGCATTTT.

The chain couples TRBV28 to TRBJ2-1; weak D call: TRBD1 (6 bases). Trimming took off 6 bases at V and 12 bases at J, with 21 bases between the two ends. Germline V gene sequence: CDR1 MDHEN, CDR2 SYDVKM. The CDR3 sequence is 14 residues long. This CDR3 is CASSKGSRMGAQFF. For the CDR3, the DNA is TGTGCCAGCAGCAAGGGATCTAGGATGGGGGCGCAGTTCTTC.

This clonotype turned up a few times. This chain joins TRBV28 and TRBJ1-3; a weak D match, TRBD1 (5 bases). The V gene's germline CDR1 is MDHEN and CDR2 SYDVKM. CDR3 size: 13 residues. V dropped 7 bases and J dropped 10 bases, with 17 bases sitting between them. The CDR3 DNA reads TGTGCCAGCACGACTAGGGGTCGAGATACCATATATTTT. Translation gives CASTTRGRDTIYF.

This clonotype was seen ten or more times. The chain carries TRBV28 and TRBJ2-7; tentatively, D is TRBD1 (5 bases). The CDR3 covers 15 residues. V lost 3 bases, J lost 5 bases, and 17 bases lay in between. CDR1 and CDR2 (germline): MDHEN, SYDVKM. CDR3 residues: CASSFRTAGLDEQYF. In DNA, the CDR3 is TGTGCCAGCAGTTTTCGCACGGCAGGGCTGGACGAGCAGTACTTC.